Listed below are T cell receptor beta chains from one sample, sequenced in a study of blood T cell repertoires in COVID-19. Data came from immunoSEQ multiplex PCR; TCRdb stores just in-frame clones and leaves some out. The top ten clones hold roughly 7.9% of a sample with approximately 100,000 clones, 80% to 90% of them seen once. Source material: peripheral blood. These receptors were collected from a woman older than 75 with active or convalescent COVID-19. Both conserved end residues are part of each CDR3. D genes are given only for firm matches. The size of a clone is reported for some rows only, either as once, few or many, or as a class for expanded clones.

j_gene,abundance,v_gene,d_gene,CDR3nt,CDR3aa
TRBJ2-1,-,TRBV28,TRBD2,TGTGCCAGCAGTTTATTCGGGCAGGGACTAGCCTACAATGAGCAGTTCTTC,CASSLFGQGLAYNEQFF
TRBJ1-6,-,TRBV30,TRBD1,TGTGCCTGGGACAGGGGAGGAGATTCACCCCTCCACTTT,CAWDRGGDSPLHF
TRBJ2-1,-,TRBV24-1,TRBD1,TGTGCCACCAGTGGGGGCCGGACAGGGGGCGTCTACAATGAGCAGTTCTTC,CATSGGRTGGVYNEQFF
TRBJ2-1,-,TRBV27,TRBD2,TGTGCCAGCAGTGGACTAGCGGGAGGGGGGTCCTACAATGAGCAGTTCTTC,CASSGLAGGGSYNEQFF
TRBJ1-3,-,TRBV7-3,-,TGTGCCAGCAGCAACCGGGATAGTAACACCATATATTTT,CASSNRDSNTIYF
TRBJ2-1,-,TRBV28,TRBD2,TGTGCCAGCAGTTCTCCCCAGGGGTACTCGACTAGCGGGAAGTACAATGAGCAGTTCTTC,CASSSPQGYSTSGKYNEQFF
TRBJ2-7,-,TRBV5-1,-,TGCGCCAGCAGCTTGGTTAGAGCCCACGAGCAGTACTTC,CASSLVRAHEQYF
TRBJ2-3,-,TRBV28,TRBD2,TGTGCCAGCAGTCGGACTAGCGGGAGGGCTGACACAGATACGCAGTATTTT,CASSRTSGRADTDTQYF
TRBJ1-5,-,TRBV19,-,TGTGCCAGTAGTATATGGGAGAGGCAGCCCCAGCATTTT,CASSIWERQPQHF
TRBJ2-1,-,TRBV27,-,TGTGCCAGCAGTGTGCGGGGCAATGAGCAGTTCTTC,CASSVRGNEQFF
TRBJ2-7,-,TRBV18,-,TGTGCCAGCTCACCGGATTTGGTGGCGGGCTACGAGCAGTACTTC,CASSPDLVAGYEQYF
TRBJ1-6,once,TRBV20-1,TRBD1,TGCAGTGCTAGTCCCGGGACAGGGAACTCACCCCTCCACTTT,CSASPGTGNSPLHF
TRBJ2-1,-,TRBV3-1/TRBV3-2,TRBD1,TGTGCCAGCAGCCTTTTACCTAAAGGGGGCCGTGAGCAGTTCTTC,CASSLLPKGGREQFF
TRBJ2-3,-,TRBV7-8,-,TGTGCCAGCAGCTTAGTGTGGACTAGCACAGATACGCAGTATTTT,CASSLVWTSTDTQYF
TRBJ1-1,-,TRBV2,-,TGTGCCAGCAGTGTCGACAGGAGCACTGAAGCTTTCTTT,CASSVDRSTEAFF
TRBJ2-1,-,TRBV20-1,-,TGCAGTGCTAGTATCCTAGCGTTGTCCTACAATGAGCAGTTCTTC,CSASILALSYNEQFF
TRBJ1-6,-,TRBV5-1,-,TGCGCCAGCAGCTTGAGTTATGGGAGGGGCGCCGGGATCGATTCACCCCTCCACTTT,CASSLSYGRGAGIDSPLHF
TRBJ1-2,-,TRBV28,-,TGTGCCAGCAGTTTCTCATTTGGGGCCGGCTATGGCTACACCTTC,CASSFSFGAGYGYTF
TRBJ1-1,-,TRBV11-2,-,TGTGCCAGCAGTCTACAGGTCCCCCAAGGTGGCAACACTGAAGCTTTCTTT,CASSLQVPQGGNTEAFF
TRBJ2-7,-,TRBV10-2,-,TGCGCCAGCAGTCAATCCCACGACAGTCCGTACGAGCAGTACTTC,CASSQSHDSPYEQYF
TRBJ1-2,-,TRBV6-5,TRBD1,TGTGCCAGCAGTTCGCCCCAGGGGGCCTTTGGCTACACCTTC,CASSSPQGAFGYTF
TRBJ1-1,-,TRBV19,-,TGTGCCAGTAGTACTCCATCTGGGGGGGTACGCACTGAAGCTTTCTTT,CASSTPSGGVRTEAFF
TRBJ2-5,-,TRBV5-1,TRBD1,TGCGCCAGCAGCTTGGGACAGGGATACCAAGAGACCCAGTACTTC,CASSLGQGYQETQYF
TRBJ2-1,-,TRBV7-8,-,TGTGCCAGCAGCTTAGCCGGGTCCCTCCGGGAGCAGTTCTTC,CASSLAGSLREQFF
TRBJ2-5,few,TRBV5-1,TRBD2,TGCGCCAGCAGCCTGGGAATACTAGCGGGTGGGACACAAGAGACCCAGTACTTC,CASSLGILAGGTQETQYF
TRBJ1-3,few,TRBV4-1,TRBD1,TGCGCCAGCAGCCCAGGACAGGGCCGATTCTCTGGAAACACCATATATTTT,CASSPGQGRFSGNTIYF
TRBJ2-1,-,TRBV19,TRBD2,TGTGCCAGCCGGCGGGCTAGCGGGACCTACAATGAGCAGTTCTTC,CASRRASGTYNEQFF
TRBJ2-2,-,TRBV19,TRBD1,TGTGCCATTAACCGACAGGGGAACACCGGGGAGCTGTTTTTT,CAINRQGNTGELFF
TRBJ2-2,-,TRBV9,-,TGTGCCAGCGGTGAGGGCCCTTACACCGGGGAGCTGTTTTTT,CASGEGPYTGELFF
TRBJ2-7,-,TRBV20-1,-,TGCAGTGCTAGTGAGAGGGTCCCCGGGACCTACGAGCAGTACTTC,CSASERVPGTYEQYF
TRBJ1-2,-,TRBV15,-,TGTGCCACCAGCAGAGATTGGACACTCTCTACTAACTATGGCTACACCTTC,CATSRDWTLSTNYGYTF
TRBJ1-5,-,TRBV7-2,-,TGTGCCAGCAGCTTATATCGCGGAAACAATCAGCCCCAGCATTTT,CASSLYRGNNQPQHF
TRBJ1-2,few,TRBV11-2,-,TGTGCCAGCAGCGCACAGGGCTATTATGGCTACACCTTC,CASSAQGYYGYTF
TRBJ2-7,-,TRBV5-1,-,TGCGCCAGCAGCGGTCAGGGTCCCGGCTACGAGCAGTACTTC,CASSGQGPGYEQYF
TRBJ2-2,-,TRBV14,TRBD2,TGTGCCAGCAGCCTCCTCAGGACTAGCGGGAGTAGTGGCGGGGAGCTGTTTTTT,CASSLLRTSGSSGGELFF
TRBJ2-1,-,TRBV7-2,TRBD2,TGTGCCAGCAGCTTAACCCGGACTAGCGGGAGTCTCAATGAGCAGTTCTTC,CASSLTRTSGSLNEQFF
TRBJ1-2,-,TRBV6-5,-,TGTGCCAGCAGATCCAGCGGTAACTATGGCTACACCTTC,CASRSSGNYGYTF
TRBJ2-7,-,TRBV9,TRBD1,TGTGCCAGCAGCGTAAGTGGACAGGTCTACGAGCAGTACTTC,CASSVSGQVYEQYF
TRBJ2-1,-,TRBV11-3,-,TGTGCCAGCAGCTTAGATTGGGGGACAAACAATGAGCAGTTCTTC,CASSLDWGTNNEQFF
TRBJ1-5,-,TRBV24-1,-,TGTGCCACCAGTGATACGGGAACAGCTCAGCCCCAGCATTTT,CATSDTGTAQPQHF
TRBJ2-7,-,TRBV21-1,-,TGTGCCAGCAGCCCCGGGGGGTCTTTAGCCTACGAGCAGTACTTC,CASSPGGSLAYEQYF
TRBJ2-3,-,TRBV6-5,-,TGTGCCAGCAACCCCCGGGACTCGGGCACAGATACGCAGTATTTT,CASNPRDSGTDTQYF
TRBJ1-6,-,TRBV2,TRBD1,TGTGCCACCCGATTTGACAGGGAATCACCCCTCCACTTT,CATRFDRESPLHF
TRBJ2-5,-,TRBV12-3/TRBV12-4,-,TGTGCCAGCAGTTTAGGTCAGGGAGAGACCCAGTACTTC,CASSLGQGETQYF
TRBJ2-1,-,TRBV5-6,TRBD2,TGTGCCAGCAGCGAGAGACTAGCGGGAGGGTACAATGAGCAGTTCTTC,CASSERLAGGYNEQFF
TRBJ2-7,-,TRBV5-5,TRBD1,TGTGCCAGCAGCCGGGGGACAGGGCATTACGAGCAGTACTTC,CASSRGTGHYEQYF
TRBJ2-5,-,TRBV6-6,TRBD1,TGTGCCAGCAGAGCTCCAGGGGGACAAGAGACCCAGTACTTC,CASRAPGGQETQYF
TRBJ1-5,-,TRBV28,-,TGTGCCAGCAGTTTAGTTCGGGCGGGTGGGCATAGCAATCAGCCCCAGCATTTT,CASSLVRAGGHSNQPQHF
TRBJ2-1,-,TRBV7-6,-,TGTGCCAGCAGCTCGAGACCCCCAACTAGCCTCCTCCCCAATGAGCAGTTCTTC,CASSSRPPTSLLPNEQFF
TRBJ2-1,-,TRBV7-9,TRBD1,TGTGCCAGCAGCTTGCCCGACAGGGATGAGCAGTTCTTC,CASSLPDRDEQFF
TRBJ2-3,-,TRBV10-2,-,TGCGCCAGCAGTTCGAACAGATATTCCACTGGGAGCCGCACAGATACGCAGTATTTT,CASSSNRYSTGSRTDTQYF